These 21 T cell receptor beta chains share one sample of origin, sequenced in a study of graft-versus-host responses after intestinal transplantation. Profiled with immunoSEQ multiplex PCR; TCRdb holds only in-frame clones, not every one. This table has over 80,000 clones, about 84% appearing once. The material was PBMCs, obtained 255 days after intestinal transplant. The receptors here all came from a human patient who received an intestinal transplant, so some T cells may come from the graft donor.

The table lists this clone with a few counts. The chain uses TRBV6-6 and TRBJ1-2; 10 bases line up with TRBD1. CDR3 length: 16 amino acids. Losses at the gene ends were 7 bases for V and 6 bases for J; bases not matched to a gene: 14. Germline V lookup: CDR1 MNHNY, CDR2 SVGAGI (reference sequence). The CDR3 sequence is CASILRGQGFVDGYTF. The CDR3 DNA sequence: TGTGCCAGCATCCTCCGGGGACAGGGGTTTGTCGATGGCTACACCTTC.

The genes are TRBV27 and TRBJ2-1; 9 bases align to TRBD2. The J segment lost 6 bases and the V segment lost 7 bases, leaving 4 bases of the junction unmatched. Per germline, CDR1 MNHEY and CDR2 SMNVEV (reference sequence). This CDR3 has 13 residues. CDR3 DNA sequence: TGTGCCAGCATGACTAGCGGTGTCAATGAGCAGTTCTTC. Protein: CASMTSGVNEQFF.

The gene calls are TRBV11-3 and TRBJ2-3, with D perhaps matching TRBD1 (6 bases). The CDR3 is 13 residues long. Looked up from germline, CDR1 is SGHNT and CDR2 is YENEEA. V lost 2 bases and J 4 bases, leaving 7 bases between the germline ends. The CDR3 bases are TGTGCCAGCAGCTTAAGGGGGTCAGATACGCAGTATTTT. It yields the protein CASSLRGSDTQYF. Based on the CDR3 plus reference TRBV11-3 and TRBJ2-3, the full variable domain is EAGVVQSPRYKIIEKKQPVAFWCNPISGHNTLYWYLQNLGQGPELLIRYENEEAVDDSQLPKDRFSAERLKGVDSTLKIQPAELGDSAVYLCASSLRGSDTQYFGPGTRLTVL.

The V gene is TRBV14, the J gene TRBJ1-1, with TRBD1 as a possible D gene (5 bases). Looked up from germline, CDR1 is SGHDN and CDR2 is FVKESK. The CDR3 length is 13 residues. V gave up 1 base and J gave up 6 bases, with 9 bases separating them. CDR3 sequence reads: CASSQVRGAEAFF. The DNA of the CDR3 is TGTGCCAGCAGCCAAGTAAGGGGCGCTGAAGCTTTCTTT.

This CDR3 is CASNGDSSGANVLTF. CDR3 in DNA: TGTGCCAGCAATGGGGACAGCTCTGGGGCCAACGTCCTGACTTTC. The V gene is TRBV28, the J gene TRBJ2-6; TRBD1 matches 7 bases. CDR1 is MDHEN and CDR2 is SYDVKM in the germline V gene. This CDR3 region has 15 residues. J gave up 0 bases and V 7 bases, and 3 bases lay outside the gene matches. Based on the CDR3 plus reference TRBV28 and TRBJ2-6, the full variable domain is DVKVTQSSRYLVKRTGEKVFLECVQDMDHENMFWYRQDPGLGLRLIYFSYDVKMKEKGDIPEGYSVSREKKERFSLILESASTNQTSMYLCASNGDSSGANVLTFGAGSRLTVL.

The CDR3 loop is CASKGTGNTGELFF. CDR3 bases: TGTGCCAGCAAGGGGACAGGGAACACCGGGGAGCTGTTTTTT. The J gene is TRBJ2-2, the V gene TRBV6-5; TRBD1 matches at 8 bases. After removal of 7 bases from V and 1 base from J, the junction contained 2 bases not matched to a gene. This CDR3 contains 14 residues. Germline V CDR1 and CDR2: MNHEY, SVGAGI.

The DNA of the CDR3 is TGTGCCAGCAGAATATGGGGAGAGGCTTACAATGAGCAGTTCTTC. Protein sequence: CASRIWGEAYNEQFF. V gene TRBV27 combines with J gene TRBJ2-1; TRBD2 might be the D (5 bases). Looked up from germline, CDR1 is MNHEY and CDR2 is SMNVEV (reference sequence). The CDR3 runs to 15 residues. The germline V and J ends were trimmed by 6 bases and 4 bases, with 16 bases remaining between them.

The chain recombines TRBV2 with TRBJ2-1; D is uncertain. The CDR3 is 14 residues long. The V end lost 4 bases, the J end lost 5 bases, and 12 bases lay between the germline ends. Germline CDR1 SNHLY, CDR2 FYNNEI. The CDR3 protein is CASSVEAGNNEQFF. The CDR3 DNA reads as TGTGCCAGCAGTGTTGAGGCAGGAAACAATGAGCAGTTCTTC.

The chain recombines TRBV19 with TRBJ1-5; tentative D call: TRBD1 (5 bases). CDR1 and CDR2 from the germline V gene are LNHDA and SQIVND (reference sequence). Trimming shortened V by 10 bases and J by 3 bases, and 13 bases separated the two germline ends. The CDR3 is 13 residues long. The CDR3 DNA follows: TGTGCCACAAATAAGGGGATCAATCAGCCCCAGCATTTT. Its translation: CATNKGINQPQHF.

The chain recombines TRBV5-1 with TRBJ1-2; D remains unclear. Trimming removed 0 bases at V and 2 bases at J, with 8 bases between. The CDR3 spans 14 residues. In germline, CDR1 is SGHRS, CDR2 YFSETQ. CDR3 bases: TGCGCCAGCAGCTTGGACACTTTAAACTATGGCTACACCTTC. Amino acid sequence: CASSLDTLNYGYTF.

This chain links TRBV11-2 with TRBJ1-3; D not certain. CDR1 SGHAT and CDR2 FQNNGV come from the germline V gene. The CDR3 consists of 16 residues. The ends were cut back, 1 base at V and 4 bases at J, with 14 bases in the middle. The DNA for the CDR3 is TGTGCCAGCAGCTTAGGTCACAGAGGCCCGGGAAACACCATATATTTT. It is translated as CASSLGHRGPGNTIYF.

The V call is TRBV6-1, the J call TRBJ2-7; maybe TRBD2 (7 bases). Per germline, CDR1 MNHNS and CDR2 SASEGT. The CDR3 has 16 amino acids. Trimming removed 0 bases from V and 3 bases from J, with 15 bases in between. CDR3 amino acids: CASSEATGGPLYEQYV. The CDR3 coding sequence is TGTGCCAGCAGTGAAGCGACCGGGGGGCCACTCTACGAGCAGTACGTC.

The chain is built from TRBV2 and TRBJ2-1, with D unresolved. Germline V lookup: CDR1 SNHLY, CDR2 FYNNEI. The CDR3 covers 11 residues. Trimming removed 8 bases at V and 1 base at J, with 3 bases between. CDR3 protein: CASGSYNEQFF. In DNA, the CDR3 is TGTGCCAGCGGGTCCTACAATGAGCAGTTCTTC.

The chain combines TRBV5-5 with TRBJ2-7; D not certain. CDR3 length: 13 amino acids. V dropped 2 bases and J dropped 2 bases, with 8 bases sitting between them. Per the germline V gene, CDR1 is SGHKS and CDR2 is YYEKEE (reference sequence). CDR3 sequence: CASSFAETYEQYV. The DNA of the CDR3 is TGTGCCAGCAGCTTCGCAGAAACCTACGAGCAGTACGTC.

The V gene is TRBV29-1, the J gene TRBJ2-1, with 7 nucleotides matching TRBD2. The CDR3 covers 14 residues. The germline gives CDR1 SQVTM, CDR2 ANQGSEA. V trimming: 3 bases; J trimming: 8 bases; junction bases outside the gene matches: 10. CDR3 DNA: TGCAGCGTTGACACGGGGGGACGGCGGGATGAGCAGTTCTTC. Translated: CSVDTGGRRDEQFF.

This clone was counted a single time. The chain has TRBV4-1 and TRBJ2-1; D is uncertain. The length of the CDR3 is 16 residues. Trimming shortened V by 2 bases and J by 4 bases, and 15 bases separated the two germline ends. Germline V CDR1 and CDR2: MGHRA, YSYEKL. DNA for the CDR3: TGCGCCAGCAGCCAACTAGGGTGGGTGGGGTACAATGAGCAGTTCTTC. Its translation: CASSQLGWVGYNEQFF.

The rearrangement links TRBV28 to TRBJ2-5, with 7 bases lining up with TRBD2. Trimming took 6 bases from V and 4 from J; bases not matched to a gene: 5. The length of the CDR3 is 13 residues. The germline gives CDR1 MDHEN, CDR2 SYDVKM. The DNA of the CDR3 is TGTGCCAGCAGGGGCGGGAGCCGAGAGACCCAGTACTTC. This sequence encodes CASRGGSRETQYF.

The CDR3 nucleotides read TGCAGCGTTGACGGGACCTCCCGGAATGAGCAGTTCTTC. This encodes CSVDGTSRNEQFF. The rearrangement joins TRBV29-1 to TRBJ2-1, with D perhaps being TRBD1 or TRBD2 (5 bases each). This CDR3 contains 13 residues. The germline gives CDR1 SQVTM, CDR2 ANQGSEA. Between the trimmed V and J ends, which lost 3 bases and 7 bases, there was a span of 13 bases.

The V and J genes are TRBV4-2 and TRBJ2-1; no firm D call. The germline V gene encodes CDR1 LGHNA and CDR2 YNFKEQ. Trimming took 1 base from V and 3 from J, leaving 7 bases between them. This CDR3 spans 14 amino acids. In nucleotides, the CDR3 is TGTGCCAGCAGCCAAGCTGAAAGCTACAATGAGCAGTTCTTC. As protein: CASSQAESYNEQFF.

The chain employs TRBV9 and TRBJ1-2; D gene uncertain. Trimming took 2 bases from V and 7 from J, leaving 12 bases between them. The CDR3 has 13 amino acids. The germline V gene encodes CDR1 SGDLS and CDR2 YYNGEE. CDR3 bases: TGTGCCAGCAGCGTCCCGGAGGCGAGTGGCTACACCTTC. Protein sequence: CASSVPEASGYTF.

The CDR3 sequence: CASSLSSGGNNEQFF. The DNA for the CDR3 is TGTGCCAGCAGCTTATCCAGCGGGGGGAACAATGAGCAGTTCTTC. This chain joins TRBV11-3 and TRBJ2-1, with TRBD2 identical over 9 bases. This CDR3 contains 15 residues. Germline V gives CDR1 SGHNT, CDR2 YENEEA. Trimming removed 2 bases from V and 5 bases from J; junction bases left unmatched: 4.